This T cell receptor beta chain stems from a study of T cell changes during pregnancy in multiple sclerosis. V was trimmed by 6 bases and J by 10 bases, leaving 9 bases between them. Looked up from germline, CDR1 is SGHAT and CDR2 is FQNNGV. There are 10 residues in the CDR3. Assay: immunoSEQ multiplex PCR; the TCRdb copy retains only in-frame clones and omits some. The table includes over 35,000 clones, approximately 90% detected once. V gene TRBV11-2 combines with J gene TRBJ2-5, with D tentatively TRBD2 (5 bases). This TCR was recovered from a female donor with multiple sclerosis, enrolled in a pregnancy study. Sample: CD4+ T cells from peripheral blood mononuclear cells, taken in the third trimester of pregnancy. CDR3: CASRAEDQYF. The CDR3 coding sequence is TGTGCCAGCAGGGCGGAGGACCAGTACTTC.